This is a list of T cell receptor beta chains from one sample in a study of blood T cell repertoires in COVID-19. Assay used: immunoSEQ multiplex PCR; TCRdb lists only in-frame clones, some missing. The sample holds roughly 150,000 clones; roughly 85% are singletons and the top ten take approximately 5.4%. The specimen sequenced was peripheral blood. The receptors stem from a woman aged 45-65 years with COVID-19, enrolled during active disease. CDR3s include the opening cysteine and the closing phenylalanine or tryptophan. A D gene is named only where the DNA matches it firmly. Size is omitted from some rows. Given values are once, few, many or a class for expanded clones.

j_gene | d_gene | v_gene | abundance | CDR3aa | CDR3nt
TRBJ1-2 | - | TRBV5-4 | - | CASSLDRQIRNYGYTF | TGTGCCAGCAGCTTGGACCGACAGATTCGAAACTATGGCTACACCTTC
TRBJ2-3 | TRBD2 | TRBV10-2 | - | CASSEMGGSGDTQYF | TGCGCCAGCAGTGAGATGGGGGGGTCTGGAGATACGCAGTATTTT
TRBJ2-3 | TRBD2 | TRBV5-1 | - | CASSLVIAGGTDTQYF | TGCGCCAGCAGCTTGGTTATAGCGGGGGGGACAGATACGCAGTATTTT
TRBJ2-3 | TRBD2 | TRBV3-1/TRBV3-2 | few | CASSQGVRGGRTDTQYF | TGTGCCAGCAGCCAAGGGGTCCGCGGGGGGCGCACAGATACGCAGTATTTT
TRBJ1-6 | - | TRBV27 | - | CASSFHTNSPLHF | TGTGCCAGCAGTTTCCACACGAATTCACCCCTCCACTTT
TRBJ2-5 | TRBD1 | TRBV5-5 | - | CASSLGVGQGGETQYF | TGTGCCAGCAGCTTGGGCGTTGGACAGGGAGGCGAGACCCAGTACTTC
TRBJ2-7 | - | TRBV6-5 | - | CASSSSAVEQYF | TGTGCCAGCAGTTCCTCTGCGGTCGAGCAGTACTTC
TRBJ2-7 | - | TRBV7-2 | - | CASSLDRDASYEQYF | TGTGCCAGCAGCTTAGACAGGGATGCCTCCTACGAGCAGTACTTC
TRBJ2-7 | TRBD1 | TRBV28 | - | CASSIPGTAQRGQYF | TGTGCCAGCAGTATACCGGGGACAGCCCAACGAGGGCAGTACTTC
TRBJ2-7 | - | TRBV28 | - | CASRGTSRYEQYF | TGTGCCAGCAGGGGGACAAGTAGGTACGAGCAGTACTTC
TRBJ2-7 | - | TRBV29-1 | - | CSVTRDSYEQYF | TGCAGCGTGACCAGGGACTCCTACGAGCAGTACTTC
TRBJ1-2 | TRBD1 | TRBV4-2 | - | CASSQWDSLKLYGYTF | TGTGCCAGCAGCCAATGGGACAGTTTGAAACTCTATGGCTACACCTTC
TRBJ2-1 | TRBD2 | TRBV7-8 | - | CASTPSSGESYNEQFF | TGTGCCAGCACCCCGAGTAGCGGGGAGTCCTACAATGAGCAGTTCTTC
TRBJ2-7 | TRBD1 | TRBV5-6 | - | CASSLGPGGNEQYF | TGTGCCAGCAGCTTGGGGCCAGGGGGAAACGAGCAGTACTTC
TRBJ2-7 | - | TRBV7-8 | - | CASSLPNSYEQYF | TGTGCCAGCAGCTTACCTAACTCCTACGAGCAGTACTTC
TRBJ2-1 | - | TRBV9 | - | CASSVAITGSLNEQFF | TGTGCCAGCAGCGTAGCTATAACAGGGTCCCTCAATGAGCAGTTCTTC
TRBJ1-1 | - | TRBV6-1 | once | CASSEALVATEAFF | TGTGCCAGCAGTGAAGCGCTTGTGGCCACTGAAGCTTTCTTT
TRBJ2-7 | - | TRBV12-5 | - | CASGRTGFGYEQYF | TGTGCTAGTGGTCGAACAGGGTTCGGCTACGAGCAGTACTTC
TRBJ2-3 | - | TRBV12-5 | - | CASGSIIVADTQYF | TGTGCTAGTGGTTCTATTATTGTAGCAGATACGCAGTATTTT
TRBJ2-1 | - | TRBV29-1 | - | CSVPTGMAYNEQFF | TGCAGCGTTCCAACAGGTATGGCCTACAATGAGCAGTTCTTC
TRBJ2-1 | - | TRBV5-4 | many | CASSFQGTYNEQFF | TGTGCCAGCAGCTTCCAGGGGACCTACAATGAGCAGTTCTTC
TRBJ2-7 | TRBD2 | TRBV7-2 | - | CASSLQDLLAMNEQYF | TGTGCCAGCAGCTTACAGGACTTACTAGCGATGAACGAGCAGTACTTC